The sequence of this TCR beta chain was determined in a study of beta chain features in type 1 diabetes. Overall study results and limits: The question left open here concerned HLA type influencing TCRB rearrangement. For type 1 diabetes patients, VDJ junctions showed fewer insertions and more deletions.

Sorting with CD45RO/CCR7/CD25/CD127/CD95/CD27 yielded naive, central memory, regulatory and stem-like memory CD4+ cells. All of the sorted populations showed purity greater than 95%. Isolated RNA was reverse transcribed in full, so expressed TCRB transcripts were sequenced. Sequencing was performed with immunoSEQ multiplex PCR; in TCRdb, only in-frame clones are kept and a portion is missing. The repertoire holds over 700,000 clones, with roughly 16% as singletons. Concerning this clone itself: What it binds is unknown.

The sequencing input was naive CD4+ T cells from blood. The TCR comes from a woman aged 18-29 years in good health.

Here the CDR3 reads CASSPPGLGNQPQHF. The CDR3 DNA reads TGTGCCAGCTCACCACCAGGGTTGGGCAATCAGCCCCAGCATTTT. This sequence joins TRBV18 and TRBJ1-5; D ambiguous. CDR1 is KGHSH, CDR2 LQKENI, per germline. This CDR3 has 15 amino acids. V dropped 0 bases and J dropped 2 bases, with 8 bases sitting between them.